Sequencing of this T cell receptor (beta chain) was carried out in a study of Graves' ophthalmopathy and Graves' hyperthyroidism. The CDR3 is 18 amino acids. Germline V gene data show CDR1 as SGHTA and CDR2 as FQGTGA. Regarding the study as a whole: Most clonotypes expanded in thyroid above 0.001 frequency were present in blood too. Sensitivity reached 87.88% and specificity about 76% for a 13-signature model separating ophthalmopathy from stable hyperthyroidism.

Details on this clonotype: Antigen: not known. A read error may produce the germline difference seen at one junction end.

Diagnosis used clinical symptoms, serum thyroxine, TRAb, thyroid ultrasound and orbital computed tomography. A volume of around 10 ml of fresh peripheral blood supplied the PBMCs. The sequenced template was RNA, covering the TCR beta CDR3 region. Following a first-round RT-PCR that used HTBI primers, a second-round multiplex PCR was carried out. Using its own MiXCR run on the multiplex PCR reads, TCRdb lists one record per CDR3 protein. The sample carries around 670,000 distinct CDR3 sequences, 35% to 50% recorded once. This chain uses TRBV7-3 with TRBJ1-1; D ambiguous. Sequenced material: peripheral blood. The clonotype comes from an adult man with Graves' ophthalmopathy. CDR3 loop: CVSSLRVGNPDMNTEAFF. CDR3 DNA sequence: TGTGTCAGCAGCTTAAGAGTCGGAAACCCCGACATGAACACTGAAGCTTTCTTT.